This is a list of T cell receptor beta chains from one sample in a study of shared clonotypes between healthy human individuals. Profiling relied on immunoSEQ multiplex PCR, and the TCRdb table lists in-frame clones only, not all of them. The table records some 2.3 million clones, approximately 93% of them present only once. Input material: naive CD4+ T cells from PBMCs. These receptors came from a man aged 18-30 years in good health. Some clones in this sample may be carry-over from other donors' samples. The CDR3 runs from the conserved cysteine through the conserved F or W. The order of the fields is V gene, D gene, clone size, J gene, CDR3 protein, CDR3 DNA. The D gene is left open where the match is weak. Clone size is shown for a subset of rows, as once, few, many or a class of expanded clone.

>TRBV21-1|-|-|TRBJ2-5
CATQGQPIQETQYF
TGTGCCACCCAGGGACAGCCAATTCAAGAGACCCAGTACTTC
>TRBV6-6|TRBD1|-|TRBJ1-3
CASSQQGEGNTIYF
TGTGCCAGCAGTCAACAGGGGGAGGGAAACACCATATATTTT
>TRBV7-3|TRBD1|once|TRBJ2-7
CASSLGTGVSYEQYF
TGTGCCAGCAGCTTGGGCACAGGGGTCTCCTACGAGCAGTACTTC
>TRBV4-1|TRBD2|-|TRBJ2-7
CASSHTGTSVSSYEQYF
TGCGCCAGCAGCCACACCGGGACTAGCGTAAGCTCCTACGAGCAGTACTTC
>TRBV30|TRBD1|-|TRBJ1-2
CAWSGVDRGRRGYTF
TGTGCCTGGAGTGGGGTGGACAGGGGGCGACGTGGCTACACCTTC
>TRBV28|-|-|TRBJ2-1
CASTSRSGFAYNEQFF
TGTGCCAGCACCTCAAGGTCGGGATTCGCCTACAATGAGCAGTTCTTC
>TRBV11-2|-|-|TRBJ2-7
CASSRTGQGFYEQYF
TGTGCCAGCAGTCGAACAGGCCAGGGGTTCTACGAGCAGTACTTC
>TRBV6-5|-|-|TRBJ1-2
CASSYAIGLHYGYTF
TGTGCCAGCAGTTACGCGATTGGTCTACACTATGGCTACACCTTC
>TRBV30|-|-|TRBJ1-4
CAWSGYMDKLFF
TGTGCCTGGAGTGGATACATGGACAAACTGTTTTTT
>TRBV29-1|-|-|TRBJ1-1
CSVEEGSMNTEAFF
TGCAGCGTTGAGGAGGGCAGCATGAACACTGAAGCTTTCTTT
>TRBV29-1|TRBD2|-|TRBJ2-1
CSVGFRLADVLADNEQFF
TGCAGCGTTGGTTTCCGTCTAGCGGACGTTCTAGCCGACAATGAGCAGTTCTTC
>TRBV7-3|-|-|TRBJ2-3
CASSLSGGSTDTQYF
TGTGCCAGCAGCTTATCGGGCGGTAGCACAGATACGCAGTATTTT
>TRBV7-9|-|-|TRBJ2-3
CASSRTRQGILSLPDTQYF
TGTGCCAGCAGCCGAACCAGGCAGGGAATCCTATCCCTTCCAGATACGCAGTATTTT
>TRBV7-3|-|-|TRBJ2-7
CASSLTTGVCSETNLYEQYF
TGTGCCAGCAGCTTAACTACAGGAGTGTGCTCGGAGACTAACCTCTACGAGCAGTACTTC
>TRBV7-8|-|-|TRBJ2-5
CATESAGETQYF
TGTGCCACGGAAAGTGCGGGAGAGACCCAGTACTTC
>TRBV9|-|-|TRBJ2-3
CASSVALHTDTQYF
TGTGCCAGCAGCGTAGCCCTCCACACAGATACGCAGTATTTT